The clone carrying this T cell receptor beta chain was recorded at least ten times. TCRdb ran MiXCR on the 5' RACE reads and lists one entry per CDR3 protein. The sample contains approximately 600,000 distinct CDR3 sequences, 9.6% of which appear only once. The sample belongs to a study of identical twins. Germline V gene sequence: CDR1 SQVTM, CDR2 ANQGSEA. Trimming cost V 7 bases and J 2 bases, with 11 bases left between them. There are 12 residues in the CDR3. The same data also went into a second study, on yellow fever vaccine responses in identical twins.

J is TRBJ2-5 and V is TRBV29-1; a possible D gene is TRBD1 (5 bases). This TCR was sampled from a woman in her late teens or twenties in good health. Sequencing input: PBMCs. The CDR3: CSAGQGQETQYF. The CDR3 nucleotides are TGCAGCGCGGGTCAGGGTCAAGAGACCCAGTACTTC.